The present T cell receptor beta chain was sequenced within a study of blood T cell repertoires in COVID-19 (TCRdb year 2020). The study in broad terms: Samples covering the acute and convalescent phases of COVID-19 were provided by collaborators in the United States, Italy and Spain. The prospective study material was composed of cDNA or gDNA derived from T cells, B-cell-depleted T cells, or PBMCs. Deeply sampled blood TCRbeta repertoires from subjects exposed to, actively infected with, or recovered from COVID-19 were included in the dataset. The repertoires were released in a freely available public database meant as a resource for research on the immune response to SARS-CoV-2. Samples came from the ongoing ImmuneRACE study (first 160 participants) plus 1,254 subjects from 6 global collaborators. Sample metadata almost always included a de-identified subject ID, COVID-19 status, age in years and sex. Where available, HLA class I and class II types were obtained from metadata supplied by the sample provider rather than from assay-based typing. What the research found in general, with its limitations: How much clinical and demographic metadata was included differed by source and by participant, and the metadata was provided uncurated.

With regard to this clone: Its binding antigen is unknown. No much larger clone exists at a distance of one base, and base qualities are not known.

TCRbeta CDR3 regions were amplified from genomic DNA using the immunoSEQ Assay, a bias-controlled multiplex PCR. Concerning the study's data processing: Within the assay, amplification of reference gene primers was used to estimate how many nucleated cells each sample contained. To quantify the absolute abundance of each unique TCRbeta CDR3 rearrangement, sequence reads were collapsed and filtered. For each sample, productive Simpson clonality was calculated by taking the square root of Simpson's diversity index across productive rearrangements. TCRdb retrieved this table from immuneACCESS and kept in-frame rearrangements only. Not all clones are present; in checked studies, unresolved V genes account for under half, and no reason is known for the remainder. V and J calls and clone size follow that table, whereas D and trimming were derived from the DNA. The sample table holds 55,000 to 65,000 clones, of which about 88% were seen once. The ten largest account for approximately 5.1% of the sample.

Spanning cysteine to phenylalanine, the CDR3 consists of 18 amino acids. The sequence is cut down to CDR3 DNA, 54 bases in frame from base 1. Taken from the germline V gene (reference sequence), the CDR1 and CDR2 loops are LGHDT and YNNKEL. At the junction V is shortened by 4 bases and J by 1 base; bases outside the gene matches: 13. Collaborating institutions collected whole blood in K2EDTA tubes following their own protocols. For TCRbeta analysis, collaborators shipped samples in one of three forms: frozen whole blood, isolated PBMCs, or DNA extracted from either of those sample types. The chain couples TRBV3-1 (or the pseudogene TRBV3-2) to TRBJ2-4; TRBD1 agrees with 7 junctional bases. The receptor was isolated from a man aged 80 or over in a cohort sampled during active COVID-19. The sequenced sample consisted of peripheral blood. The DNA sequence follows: TGTGCCAGCAGCCCGATCTTTCAGGGGGTAAGGGCCAAAAACATTCAGTACTTC. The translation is CASSPIFQGVRAKNIQYF.